The rows below give T cell receptor beta chains drawn from one sample of a study of early stage breast cancer tumors. Profiling relied on immunoSEQ multiplex PCR, and the TCRdb table lists in-frame clones only, not all of them. In the table there are tens of thousands of clones, roughly three fifths of which are singletons. The specimen sequenced was breast tumor tissue. The receptors shown here come from a person aged 45-65 years with breast cancer. CDR3s include the opening cysteine and the closing phenylalanine or tryptophan. The D gene is left open where the match is weak. Some rows have no size entry. The others give once, few or many, or a class for an expanded clone.

j_call v_call clone_size d_call cdr3_aa cdr3_nt
TRBJ1-2 TRBV4-2 - - CASSQDRGIPDLYGYTF TGTGCCAGCAGCCAAGATCGGGGAATTCCCGACTTATATGGCTACACCTTT
TRBJ2-1 TRBV2 - - CASTPEREQFF TGTGCCAGCACCCCGGAAAGGGAGCAGTTCTTC
TRBJ2-5 TRBV27 - - CASGGTIQETQYF TGTGCCAGTGGCGGGACGATTCAAGAGACCCAGTACTTC
TRBJ2-2 TRBV9 - - CASSNRVNTGELFF TGTGCCAGCAGCAACAGGGTGAACACCGGGGAGCTGTTTTTT
TRBJ2-5 TRBV2 - TRBD2 CASSQTSGRVETQYF TGTGCCAGCAGTCAGACTAGCGGGAGGGTTGAGACCCAGTACTTC
TRBJ2-3 TRBV11-3 - - CASSPGPGRTDTQYF TGTGCCAGCAGCCCAGGCCCGGGGCGCACAGATACGCAGTATTTT
TRBJ2-1 TRBV7-9 once - CASSLWTRSSYNEQFF TGTGCCAGCAGCTTATGGACAAGGAGCTCCTACAATGAGCAGTTCTTC
TRBJ2-1 TRBV19 once - CASSIGAVENEQFF TGTGCCAGTAGTATAGGGGCAGTGGAGAATGAGCAGTTCTTC
TRBJ2-5 TRBV7-2 - - CASSFRALEAQYF TGTGCCAGCAGCTTCAGGGCGTTGGAGGCCCAGTACTTC
TRBJ1-2 TRBV2 medium-sized - CASSLGGGYTF TGTGCCAGCAGTTTGGGGGGGGGCTACACCTTC
TRBJ2-1 TRBV9 - - CASSVGQDNEQFF TGTGCCAGCAGCGTAGGACAGGACAATGAGCAGTTCTTC
TRBJ2-1 TRBV21-1 few - CASSPKLGERANEQFF TGTGCCAGCAGCCCGAAGTTGGGGGAGAGGGCGAATGAGCAGTTCTTC
TRBJ1-1 TRBV30 once - CAWKWGMNTEAFF TGTGCCTGGAAGTGGGGCATGAACACTGAAGCTTTCTTT
TRBJ2-7 TRBV2 few - CASSVSGREQYF TGTGCCAGCAGTGTGTCAGGTCGCGAGCAGTACTTC
TRBJ1-3 TRBV30 - - CAWSVRAGNTIYF TGTGCCTGGAGTGTACGGGCCGGAAACACCATATATTTT
TRBJ2-3 TRBV6-1 - - CASRSGFGHTDTQYF TGTGCCAGCAGGAGTGGCTTTGGGCACACAGATACGCAGTATTTT
TRBJ2-1 TRBV2 - TRBD2 CASKLAGAPLIEQFF TGTGCCAGCAAACTAGCGGGTGCCCCCCTGATTGAGCAGTTCTTC
TRBJ1-5 TRBV7-9 few - CASSLAIQPQHF TGTGCCAGCAGCTTGGCCATTCAGCCCCAGCATTTT
TRBJ2-7 TRBV6-1 few TRBD2 CASRGEGGRAYEQYF TGTGCCAGCAGGGGCGAGGGCGGGAGGGCCTACGAGCAGTACTTC
TRBJ2-1 TRBV7-9 - TRBD2 CASSLLAGGLYNEQFF TGTGCCAGCAGCCTGCTAGCGGGGGGGTTGTACAATGAGCAGTTCTTC
TRBJ1-2 TRBV4-3 - - CASSQDPPDAPWGYGYTF TGCGCCAGCAGCCAAGATCCCCCGGACGCGCCGTGGGGCTATGGCTACACCTTC
TRBJ2-3 TRBV7-2 - - CASSSAGRRLTDTQYF TGTGCCAGCAGCTCCGCGGGACGGAGACTCACAGATACGCAGTATTTT
TRBJ2-1 TRBV6-6 - TRBD1 CASIETGNYNEQFF TGTGCCAGCATTGAGACAGGGAACTACAATGAGCAGTTCTTC
TRBJ2-7 TRBV4-1 few TRBD2 CASSETSGRGLPSSYEQYF TGCGCCAGCAGCGAAACTAGCGGGAGGGGATTACCGAGCTCCTACGAGCAGTACTTC
TRBJ2-7 TRBV9 - - CASSLRVQGGEQYF TGTGCCAGCAGCCTTAGGGTACAAGGAGGCGAGCAGTACTTC
TRBJ2-2 TRBV6-6 few - CASSYRGRQNTGELFF TGTGCCAGCAGTTACCGGGGCAGACAGAACACCGGGGAGCTGTTTTTT
TRBJ1-5 TRBV27 - TRBD1 CASSSRDRGVPQPQHF TGTGCCAGCAGTTCCCGGGACAGGGGTGTTCCTCAGCCCCAGCATTTT
TRBJ1-1 TRBV7-2 - - CASSLERWSTEAFF TGTGCCAGCAGCTTAGAACGTTGGAGCACTGAAGCTTTCTTT
TRBJ1-1 TRBV4-3 - - CASSQDLEGTEAFF TGCGCCAGCAGCCAAGATTTAGAGGGGACTGAAGCTTTCTTT
TRBJ2-2 TRBV4-3 once TRBD2 CASSALPGRDTGELFF TGCGCCAGCAGCGCCCTGCCGGGGAGGGACACCGGGGAGCTGTTTTTT
TRBJ1-2 TRBV6-5 - - CASSSGSSGHYGYTF TGTGCCAGCAGTTCGGGGTCCTCCGGTCACTATGGCTACACCTTC
TRBJ1-2 TRBV12-5 - - CASGFSGTALTAYGYTF TGTGCTAGTGGTTTCTCCGGGACGGCATTGACCGCCTATGGCTACACCTTC
TRBJ2-7 TRBV19 few TRBD2 CASSMSGVYEQYF TGTGCCAGTAGTATGAGCGGGGTCTACGAGCAGTACTTC
TRBJ1-4 TRBV6-6 - TRBD1 CASSYRGLREKLFF TGTGCCAGCAGCTACAGGGGGCTGAGGGAAAAACTGTTTTTT
TRBJ2-1 TRBV19 few - CASSTVRHNEQFF TGTGCCAGTAGCACGGTACGCCACAATGAGCAGTTCTTC
TRBJ1-2 TRBV6-5 - TRBD1 CASSYSGQGSYGYTF TGTGCCAGCAGTTACTCAGGACAGGGCAGCTATGGCTACACCTTC
TRBJ1-1 TRBV20-1 medium-sized - CSAGSNTEAFF TGCAGTGCTGGATCTAACACTGAAGCTTTCTTT
TRBJ2-1 TRBV4-1 medium-sized - CASSQDGLAPYNEQFF TGCGCCAGCAGCCAAGATGGGCTAGCCCCCTACAATGAGCAGTTCTTC
TRBJ1-1 TRBV7-6 - TRBD1 CASSTRQGLNTEAFF TGTGCCAGCAGCACCCGACAGGGGCTGAACACTGAAGCTTTCTTT